A selection of T cell receptor beta chains follows, all from one sample in a study of T-cell reconstitution after alpha-beta-depleted transplantation in children. TCRdb re-called the PCR reads with MiXCR, one entry per CDR3 protein. This table holds over 150,000 distinct CDR3 sequences, approximately 6.3% found once. The source was PBMCs, collected before TCRalphabeta/CD19-depleted stem cell transplant. These receptors came from a boy younger than 10 with acute lymphoblastic leukemia, due to receive a stem cell transplant. The CDR3 runs from the conserved cysteine through the conserved F or W. Each record gives: clone size, D gene, J gene, V gene, CDR3 DNA, CDR3 protein. D genes are given only for firm matches. Clone size is given for some rows only: seen once, a few or many times, or a class if the clone is expanded.

clone_size: few; d_call: NA; j_call: TRBJ2-3; v_call: TRBV19; cdr3_nt: TGTGCCAGTAGTATAGTCGGGCGGAGGAATACGCAGTATTTT; cdr3_aa: CASSIVGRRNTQYF
clone_size: many; d_call: NA; j_call: TRBJ2-7; v_call: TRBV7-2; cdr3_nt: TGTGCCAGCACCCCGCAGGGGTTTGACCTCGAGCAGTACTTC; cdr3_aa: CASTPQGFDLEQYF
clone_size: few; d_call: NA; j_call: TRBJ2-1; v_call: TRBV7-8; cdr3_nt: TGTGCCAGCAGCTTCGACCTAGAGCAGTTCTTC; cdr3_aa: CASSFDLEQFF
clone_size: many; d_call: NA; j_call: TRBJ1-6; v_call: TRBV5-8; cdr3_nt: TGTGCCAGCAGACCCCAACGCAGTTCACCCCTCCACTTT; cdr3_aa: CASRPQRSSPLHF
clone_size: NA; d_call: NA; j_call: TRBJ2-7; v_call: TRBV10-1; cdr3_nt: TGCGCCAGCAGTCCAGACACTTCGTTTTATTACGAGCAGTACTTC; cdr3_aa: CASSPDTSFYYEQYF
clone_size: many; d_call: NA; j_call: TRBJ2-3; v_call: TRBV7-9; cdr3_nt: TGTGCCAGCAGCTTTGACGGGGCTAGCACAGATACGCAGTATTTT; cdr3_aa: CASSFDGASTDTQYF
clone_size: many; d_call: TRBD2; j_call: TRBJ2-1; v_call: TRBV12-3/TRBV12-4; cdr3_nt: TGTGCCAGCAGCCTGACTAGCGGTTACAATGAGCAGTTCTTC; cdr3_aa: CASSLTSGYNEQFF
clone_size: few; d_call: TRBD2; j_call: TRBJ2-5; v_call: TRBV6-1; cdr3_nt: TGTGCCAGCAGGGGGACTAGCGGACGGGGCCCCCAAGAGACCCAGTACTTC; cdr3_aa: CASRGTSGRGPQETQYF
clone_size: few; d_call: NA; j_call: TRBJ1-4; v_call: TRBV5-1; cdr3_nt: TGCGCCAGCAGCTTGGGGACCGATGCATATGAAAAACTGTTTTTT; cdr3_aa: CASSLGTDAYEKLFF
clone_size: NA; d_call: NA; j_call: TRBJ2-3; v_call: TRBV6-2/TRBV6-3; cdr3_nt: TGTACCAGCAGTTACGAGCTGGGTACTGGAGATACGCAGTATTTT; cdr3_aa: CTSSYELGTGDTQYF
clone_size: many; d_call: NA; j_call: TRBJ2-2; v_call: TRBV9; cdr3_nt: TGTGCCAGCAGCCCCAACCGGGTCGGGGAGCTGTTTTTT; cdr3_aa: CASSPNRVGELFF
clone_size: many; d_call: NA; j_call: TRBJ1-2; v_call: TRBV12-3/TRBV12-4; cdr3_nt: TGTGCCAGCAGAGACCGTACTTCTGGCTACACCTTC; cdr3_aa: CASRDRTSGYTF
clone_size: many; d_call: NA; j_call: TRBJ2-1; v_call: TRBV6-5; cdr3_nt: TGTGCCAGCAGTTACTCGATCCCTTACATCAATGAGCAGTTCTTC; cdr3_aa: CASSYSIPYINEQFF
clone_size: few; d_call: NA; j_call: TRBJ2-4; v_call: TRBV4-1; cdr3_nt: TGCGCCAGCAGCCAAGTAAAGATTGCCAGGGAAAACATTCAGTACTTC; cdr3_aa: CASSQVKIARENIQYF
clone_size: many; d_call: TRBD1; j_call: TRBJ2-7; v_call: TRBV6-5; cdr3_nt: TGTGCCAGCAGCCGGGCTGGAGTGACAGGGGTCAACGAGCAGTACTTC; cdr3_aa: CASSRAGVTGVNEQYF
clone_size: many; d_call: NA; j_call: TRBJ2-3; v_call: TRBV7-2; cdr3_nt: TGTGCCAGCAGCTTAGGACGCTATGGGGGGCTGGGCACAGATACGCAGTATTTT; cdr3_aa: CASSLGRYGGLGTDTQYF
clone_size: NA; d_call: TRBD1; j_call: TRBJ2-3; v_call: TRBV5-1; cdr3_nt: TGCGCCAGCAGCTTGCATTCTGGACAGGCCCCAGGGAATACGCAGTATTTT; cdr3_aa: CASSLHSGQAPGNTQYF
clone_size: few; d_call: NA; j_call: TRBJ2-7; v_call: TRBV5-6; cdr3_nt: TGTGCCAGCAGCTCGCGGGACGGATTCTACGAGCAGTACTTC; cdr3_aa: CASSSRDGFYEQYF
clone_size: many; d_call: TRBD1; j_call: TRBJ2-7; v_call: TRBV5-1; cdr3_nt: TGCGCCAGCAGCACCTCCGGGACAGGGGCCTACGAGCAGTACTTC; cdr3_aa: CASSTSGTGAYEQYF
clone_size: many; d_call: NA; j_call: TRBJ2-7; v_call: TRBV5-1; cdr3_nt: TGCGCCAGCAGCTTGGACCAGAGAGGAGAGCAGTACTTC; cdr3_aa: CASSLDQRGEQYF
clone_size: many; d_call: TRBD2; j_call: TRBJ2-3; v_call: TRBV29-1; cdr3_nt: TGCAGCGTCCGCGCGGGGGGCACAGATACGCAGTATTTT; cdr3_aa: CSVRAGGTDTQYF
clone_size: large; d_call: NA; j_call: TRBJ2-7; v_call: TRBV7-2; cdr3_nt: TGTGCCAGCAGCTTAGGACTGAGCTCCTACGAGCAGTACTTC; cdr3_aa: CASSLGLSSYEQYF
clone_size: NA; d_call: TRBD2; j_call: TRBJ2-3; v_call: TRBV20-1; cdr3_nt: TGCAGTGCTAGAGATGCGGGGGGCGCAGATACGCAGTATTTT; cdr3_aa: CSARDAGGADTQYF
clone_size: many; d_call: TRBD2; j_call: TRBJ2-1; v_call: TRBV9; cdr3_nt: TGTGCCAGCAGGAGCGGGGGGGCCGACGAGCAGTTCTTC; cdr3_aa: CASRSGGADEQFF
clone_size: few; d_call: TRBD1; j_call: TRBJ2-5; v_call: TRBV7-3; cdr3_nt: TGTGCCAGCAGCTTTATAAAAACCGGGACAGTTAACGGAGAGACCCAGTACTTC; cdr3_aa: CASSFIKTGTVNGETQYF
clone_size: many; d_call: NA; j_call: TRBJ2-3; v_call: TRBV28; cdr3_nt: TGTGCCAGCATTCCGGGATTTGCGGATACGCAGTATTTT; cdr3_aa: CASIPGFADTQYF
clone_size: many; d_call: TRBD1; j_call: TRBJ1-2; v_call: TRBV29-1; cdr3_nt: TGCAGCGTCCGGACAGGCGAGGAGGGCTACACCTTC; cdr3_aa: CSVRTGEEGYTF
clone_size: many; d_call: TRBD1; j_call: TRBJ2-2; v_call: TRBV10-3; cdr3_nt: TGTGCCATCAGAGAGAGCCCCGACAGGGCCACCGGGGAGCTGTTTTTT; cdr3_aa: CAIRESPDRATGELFF
clone_size: NA; d_call: TRBD1; j_call: TRBJ1-2; v_call: TRBV5-1; cdr3_nt: TGCGCCAGCAGCCCAAGGTCCCAGGGGGCCGATGGCTACACCTTC; cdr3_aa: CASSPRSQGADGYTF
clone_size: many; d_call: NA; j_call: TRBJ2-1; v_call: TRBV7-8; cdr3_nt: TGTGCCAGCAGCTTGGATCAGGGGATCAATGACCAGTTCTTC; cdr3_aa: CASSLDQGINDQFF
clone_size: many; d_call: TRBD1; j_call: TRBJ1-6; v_call: TRBV12-3/TRBV12-4; cdr3_nt: TGTGCCAGCAGACAGACAGGGAATTCACCCCTCCACTTT; cdr3_aa: CASRQTGNSPLHF
clone_size: NA; d_call: NA; j_call: TRBJ2-7; v_call: TRBV20-1; cdr3_nt: TGCAGTGCCCCAAGGACTATGACGGCGGCCGAGCAGTACTTC; cdr3_aa: CSAPRTMTAAEQYF
clone_size: many; d_call: TRBD2; j_call: TRBJ2-1; v_call: TRBV29-1; cdr3_nt: TGCAGCGCGCCAAGTAGGGCGTTAGCGGGACGCTACAATGAGCAGTTCTTC; cdr3_aa: CSAPSRALAGRYNEQFF
clone_size: few; d_call: TRBD1; j_call: TRBJ2-5; v_call: TRBV25-1; cdr3_nt: TGTGCCAGCAGTGAAGGGTCCCCTCGGACAGGGTCGAAGACCCAGTACTTC; cdr3_aa: CASSEGSPRTGSKTQYF
clone_size: NA; d_call: TRBD1; j_call: TRBJ1-4; v_call: TRBV18; cdr3_nt: TGTGCCAGCTCACGATCCAGGGGGAGCGAAAAACTGTTTTTT; cdr3_aa: CASSRSRGSEKLFF
clone_size: few; d_call: TRBD1; j_call: TRBJ2-7; v_call: TRBV4-1; cdr3_nt: TGCGCCAGCAGCCACACCATGGAGGGACAGGGGGTCTACGAGCAGTACTTC; cdr3_aa: CASSHTMEGQGVYEQYF
clone_size: NA; d_call: TRBD1; j_call: TRBJ1-2; v_call: TRBV3-1; cdr3_nt: TGTGCCAGCAGCCGGTCGACAGGGAAGGTCTTTGGCTACACCTTC; cdr3_aa: CASSRSTGKVFGYTF
clone_size: many; d_call: TRBD1; j_call: TRBJ2-7; v_call: TRBV20-1; cdr3_nt: TGCAGTGCTAGCCGCCGTGAGGGGGCGTTATACTACGAGCAGTACTTC; cdr3_aa: CSASRREGALYYEQYF
clone_size: many; d_call: NA; j_call: TRBJ2-5; v_call: TRBV3-1; cdr3_nt: TGTGCCAGCAGCCGGGAGCCACGGGAGACCCAGTACTTC; cdr3_aa: CASSREPRETQYF
clone_size: many; d_call: TRBD2; j_call: TRBJ2-1; v_call: TRBV19; cdr3_nt: TGTGCCAGTAATCCCAGCGGGGCGCACCTGAATGAGCAGTTCTTC; cdr3_aa: CASNPSGAHLNEQFF
clone_size: many; d_call: TRBD1; j_call: TRBJ2-7; v_call: TRBV20-1; cdr3_nt: TGCAGTGCTAGGCGGACAGGCCCTATCACCAACGAGCAGTACTTC; cdr3_aa: CSARRTGPITNEQYF